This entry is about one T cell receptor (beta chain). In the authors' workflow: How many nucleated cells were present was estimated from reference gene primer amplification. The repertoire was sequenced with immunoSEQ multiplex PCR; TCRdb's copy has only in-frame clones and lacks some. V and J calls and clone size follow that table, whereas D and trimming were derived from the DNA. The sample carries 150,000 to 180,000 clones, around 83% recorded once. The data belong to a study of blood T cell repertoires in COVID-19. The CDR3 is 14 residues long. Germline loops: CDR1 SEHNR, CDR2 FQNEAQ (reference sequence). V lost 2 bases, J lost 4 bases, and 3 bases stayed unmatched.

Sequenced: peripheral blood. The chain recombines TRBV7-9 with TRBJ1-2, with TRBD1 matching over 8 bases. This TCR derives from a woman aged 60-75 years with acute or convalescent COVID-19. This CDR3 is CASSLPTGVYGYTF. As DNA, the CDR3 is TGTGCCAGCAGCTTACCGACAGGGGTCTATGGCTACACCTTC.